This is a list of T cell receptor beta chains from one sample in a study of human T cells and chemical hapten exposure. TCRdb processed the RACE reads anew with MiXCR; each CDR3 protein has one entry. The sample holds approximately 74,000 distinct CDR3 sequences; around a third are singletons and the top ten take roughly 10%. The sequencing here drew on whole blood, taken in connection with sensitization to the hapten diphenylcyclopropenone (DPC). These receptors all come from a man between 40 and 49 years old with alopecia areata. Some clones in this sample may be carry-over from other donors' samples. CDR3s include the opening cysteine and the closing phenylalanine or tryptophan. D genes are given only for firm matches. Size is stated for part of the rows, as once, few or many counts, or as a class when the clone is expanded.

CDR3nt: TGTGCCAGCAGACCCACCGGGACAAAGATGACTGAAGCTTTCTTT
CDR3aa: CASRPTGTKMTEAFF
d_gene: NA
v_gene: TRBV6-6
j_gene: TRBJ1-1
abundance: NA

CDR3nt: TGTGCCAGCAGCCAAGTCATCGGGGCGGCAAACATTCAGTACTTC
CDR3aa: CASSQVIGAANIQYF
d_gene: NA
v_gene: TRBV4-2
j_gene: TRBJ2-4
abundance: NA

CDR3nt: TGTGCCAGCAGCGGCGGGAGGGACGTCGAAGAGACCCAGTACTTC
CDR3aa: CASSGGRDVEETQYF
d_gene: TRBD2
v_gene: TRBV28
j_gene: TRBJ2-5
abundance: NA

CDR3nt: TGTGCCAGCAGCCTGGGACAGCTAAGCACAGATACGCAGTATTTT
CDR3aa: CASSLGQLSTDTQYF
d_gene: TRBD1
v_gene: TRBV11-3
j_gene: TRBJ2-3
abundance: NA

CDR3nt: TGCAGCGTTGTGGCCGGGGACTATGGCTACACCTTC
CDR3aa: CSVVAGDYGYTF
d_gene: NA
v_gene: TRBV29-1
j_gene: TRBJ1-2
abundance: few

CDR3nt: TGTGCCAGCAGTTTCTCGGGGGATAATTCACCCCTCCACTTT
CDR3aa: CASSFSGDNSPLHF
d_gene: NA
v_gene: TRBV28
j_gene: TRBJ1-6
abundance: many

CDR3nt: TGTGCCAGCAGGCATGACAGGGTCGCCTACGAGCAGTACTTC
CDR3aa: CASRHDRVAYEQYF
d_gene: TRBD1
v_gene: TRBV6-2/TRBV6-3
j_gene: TRBJ2-7
abundance: few

CDR3nt: TGTGCCAGCAGCAAGAGCGGGAGGAACAATGAGCAGTTCTTC
CDR3aa: CASSKSGRNNEQFF
d_gene: TRBD2
v_gene: TRBV9
j_gene: TRBJ2-1
abundance: few

CDR3nt: TGTGCCAGCAGCCGCCCGGGACAGGAGAGCTCTGGAAACACCATATATTTT
CDR3aa: CASSRPGQESSGNTIYF
d_gene: TRBD1
v_gene: TRBV4-2
j_gene: TRBJ1-3
abundance: few

CDR3nt: TGTGCCAGCAGCTTAGGACAGGTCTCTTCACCCCTCCACTTT
CDR3aa: CASSLGQVSSPLHF
d_gene: TRBD1
v_gene: TRBV7-3
j_gene: TRBJ1-6
abundance: NA

CDR3nt: TGTGCCAGCAGCCCCTCCCATAGCGGGAGCTACAATGAGCAGTTCTTC
CDR3aa: CASSPSHSGSYNEQFF
d_gene: TRBD2
v_gene: TRBV3-1
j_gene: TRBJ2-1
abundance: NA

CDR3nt: TGTGCCAGCAGCCAAAGATGGGGGGACTCCCCCGAGCAGTACTTC
CDR3aa: CASSQRWGDSPEQYF
d_gene: NA
v_gene: TRBV4-2
j_gene: TRBJ2-7
abundance: NA

CDR3nt: TGCAGTGCCAGCGGGAACATTCAGTACTTC
CDR3aa: CSASGNIQYF
d_gene: NA
v_gene: TRBV20-1
j_gene: TRBJ2-4
abundance: NA

CDR3nt: TGTGCCACCAGTGACCCCCAGGGGAGGTTCGAGACCCAGTACTTC
CDR3aa: CATSDPQGRFETQYF
d_gene: NA
v_gene: TRBV24-1
j_gene: TRBJ2-5
abundance: NA

CDR3nt: TGTGCCAGCAGTTCGGGGGCCCGACAGTTCGGGGAGCTGTTTTTT
CDR3aa: CASSSGARQFGELFF
d_gene: NA
v_gene: TRBV5-4
j_gene: TRBJ2-2
abundance: few

CDR3nt: TGTGCCAGCAGCTTAGATCGCGGCGGGGAGCTGTTTTTT
CDR3aa: CASSLDRGGELFF
d_gene: NA
v_gene: TRBV7-7
j_gene: TRBJ2-2
abundance: few

CDR3nt: TGTGCCAGCAGTTTGCGTCAGACTGGAAACACCGTATATTTT
CDR3aa: CASSLRQTGNTVYF
d_gene: NA
v_gene: TRBV27
j_gene: TRBJ1-3
abundance: NA

CDR3nt: TGTGCCAGCAGCGTGACTAGCGGGCCTACCTACGAGCAGTACTTC
CDR3aa: CASSVTSGPTYEQYF
d_gene: TRBD2
v_gene: TRBV7-6
j_gene: TRBJ2-7
abundance: few

CDR3nt: TGCAGTGCTCCGAAAGCCGGGACTACCACTAGCACAGATACGCAGTATTTT
CDR3aa: CSAPKAGTTTSTDTQYF
d_gene: TRBD2
v_gene: TRBV20-1
j_gene: TRBJ2-3
abundance: medium-sized

CDR3nt: TGTGCCAGCACAAAACCGGGACTAGCGGGAGAGGATGAGCAGTTCTTC
CDR3aa: CASTKPGLAGEDEQFF
d_gene: TRBD2
v_gene: TRBV28
j_gene: TRBJ2-1
abundance: NA

CDR3nt: TGTGCCAGCAGTGGGGACCCGGCTAGCTTCTCCTACAATGAGCAGTTCTTC
CDR3aa: CASSGDPASFSYNEQFF
d_gene: NA
v_gene: TRBV6-2/TRBV6-3
j_gene: TRBJ2-1
abundance: NA

CDR3nt: TGTGCCAGCAGCCCCACTGGTAGCGGGAGGGAATACGAGCAGTACTTC
CDR3aa: CASSPTGSGREYEQYF
d_gene: TRBD2
v_gene: TRBV7-8
j_gene: TRBJ2-7
abundance: NA

CDR3nt: TGTGCCAGCAGCTTAGCCGGACAGTACAATGAGCAGTTCTTC
CDR3aa: CASSLAGQYNEQFF
d_gene: NA
v_gene: TRBV7-2
j_gene: TRBJ2-1
abundance: NA

CDR3nt: TGTGCCAGCAGCCCCAGAGGGTTTGGGGCAGGGAAGAACACTGAAGCTTTCTTT
CDR3aa: CASSPRGFGAGKNTEAFF
d_gene: NA
v_gene: TRBV7-6
j_gene: TRBJ1-1
abundance: NA

CDR3nt: TGTGCCAGCAGTTACGGAGCGGAGGCCTACGAGCAGTACTTC
CDR3aa: CASSYGAEAYEQYF
d_gene: NA
v_gene: TRBV6-5
j_gene: TRBJ2-7
abundance: few

CDR3nt: TGTGCCAGCAGCGTAGAAGGTATCCAAGAGACCCAGTACTTC
CDR3aa: CASSVEGIQETQYF
d_gene: NA
v_gene: TRBV9
j_gene: TRBJ2-5
abundance: NA

CDR3nt: TGTGCCAGCAGCCCGACCGGGACAAATAATTCACCCCTCCACTTT
CDR3aa: CASSPTGTNNSPLHF
d_gene: NA
v_gene: TRBV14
j_gene: TRBJ1-6
abundance: once

CDR3nt: TGCAGTGCTAGTGGGACGGCTTTCACAGATACGCAGTATTTT
CDR3aa: CSASGTAFTDTQYF
d_gene: NA
v_gene: TRBV20-1
j_gene: TRBJ2-3
abundance: few

CDR3nt: TGCAGCGTTGGTGTAGCCTACGAGCAGTACTTC
CDR3aa: CSVGVAYEQYF
d_gene: NA
v_gene: TRBV29-1
j_gene: TRBJ2-7
abundance: few

CDR3nt: TGTGCCAGCAGTTACTCGATAACAGGGAGCACCGGGGAGCTGTTTTTT
CDR3aa: CASSYSITGSTGELFF
d_gene: NA
v_gene: TRBV6-6
j_gene: TRBJ2-2
abundance: NA

CDR3nt: TGTGCCACCAGCAGAGACCCCGGGGGGAGTGGGTACAATGAGCAGTTCTTC
CDR3aa: CATSRDPGGSGYNEQFF
d_gene: TRBD2
v_gene: TRBV15
j_gene: TRBJ2-1
abundance: NA

CDR3nt: TGTGCCAGCAGCTTAAAGCCCCCAACTAGCGGGAGGCACGGTGCTGGAGATACGCAGTATTTT
CDR3aa: CASSLKPPTSGRHGAGDTQYF
d_gene: TRBD2
v_gene: TRBV7-2
j_gene: TRBJ2-3
abundance: NA

CDR3nt: TGTGCCAGCAGTAAAACAGGCACCGGGGAGCAGTACTTC
CDR3aa: CASSKTGTGEQYF
d_gene: NA
v_gene: TRBV6-4
j_gene: TRBJ2-7
abundance: NA

CDR3nt: TGCGCCAGCAGCTTGCAACCAGCACTAGAGGTTGAGACCCAGTACTTC
CDR3aa: CASSLQPALEVETQYF
d_gene: NA
v_gene: TRBV5-1
j_gene: TRBJ2-5
abundance: NA

CDR3nt: TGTGCCAGCAGTCCCCCGACTAGCCTAAGAGGGGATACGCAGTATTTT
CDR3aa: CASSPPTSLRGDTQYF
d_gene: TRBD2
v_gene: TRBV28
j_gene: TRBJ2-3
abundance: few

CDR3nt: TGCAGTGCTTGGGGGATCGAGGGAGATACGCAGTATTTT
CDR3aa: CSAWGIEGDTQYF
d_gene: NA
v_gene: TRBV20-1
j_gene: TRBJ2-3
abundance: NA

CDR3nt: TGCAGTGCTAAACATGAGGGAGGGCCCCGGGCAGATACGCAGTATTTT
CDR3aa: CSAKHEGGPRADTQYF
d_gene: TRBD2
v_gene: TRBV20-1
j_gene: TRBJ2-3
abundance: few

CDR3nt: TGTGCCAGCAGTGGCACCGGGACGGAGCTCACAGATACGCAGTATTTT
CDR3aa: CASSGTGTELTDTQYF
d_gene: NA
v_gene: TRBV28
j_gene: TRBJ2-3
abundance: many

CDR3nt: TGCAGCGTTGAAGATAGAAATCCCAAGGGGGGCTACACCTTC
CDR3aa: CSVEDRNPKGGYTF
d_gene: NA
v_gene: TRBV29-1
j_gene: TRBJ1-2
abundance: NA

CDR3nt: TGTGCCAGCAGTTCCCGGACAGGGGCCTTCAACTATGGCTACACCTTC
CDR3aa: CASSSRTGAFNYGYTF
d_gene: TRBD1
v_gene: TRBV28
j_gene: TRBJ1-2
abundance: few

CDR3nt: TGTGCCAGCAGTTATGGGGAGGACTCCTACGAGCAGTACTTC
CDR3aa: CASSYGEDSYEQYF
d_gene: NA
v_gene: TRBV28
j_gene: TRBJ2-7
abundance: few

CDR3nt: TGCGCCAGCAGCTTTTCGGGTCCCCCCGATACGCAGTATTTT
CDR3aa: CASSFSGPPDTQYF
d_gene: NA
v_gene: TRBV5-1
j_gene: TRBJ2-3
abundance: NA

CDR3nt: TGTGCCAGCCTCGGCAGGGGCTACGAGCAGTACTTC
CDR3aa: CASLGRGYEQYF
d_gene: NA
v_gene: TRBV28
j_gene: TRBJ2-7
abundance: few

CDR3nt: TGTGCCAGCTCACCACCCGGGAGGGTTGAGACCCAGTACTTC
CDR3aa: CASSPPGRVETQYF
d_gene: TRBD2
v_gene: TRBV18
j_gene: TRBJ2-5
abundance: NA

CDR3nt: TGTGCCAGCAGTTCAGGCCCGACAGGGGGCTACACCTTC
CDR3aa: CASSSGPTGGYTF
d_gene: TRBD1
v_gene: TRBV7-9
j_gene: TRBJ1-2
abundance: few

CDR3nt: TGTGCCAGCAGGGGGACAGGGGGTCGGAATGAGCAGTTCTTC
CDR3aa: CASRGTGGRNEQFF
d_gene: TRBD1
v_gene: TRBV12-3/TRBV12-4
j_gene: TRBJ2-1
abundance: few

CDR3nt: TGTGCCAGCAAATCGGGGGGGGATCAGCCCCAGCATTTT
CDR3aa: CASKSGGDQPQHF
d_gene: NA
v_gene: TRBV12-3/TRBV12-4
j_gene: TRBJ1-5
abundance: few

CDR3nt: TGTGCCAGCAGCCCCCTCCGGCGACTAGGGGGTACCGGGGAGCTGTTTTTT
CDR3aa: CASSPLRRLGGTGELFF
d_gene: NA
v_gene: TRBV11-2
j_gene: TRBJ2-2
abundance: few

CDR3nt: TGTGCCAGCAGCTTAAGTGGGCGTATGAACACTGAAGCTTTCTTT
CDR3aa: CASSLSGRMNTEAFF
d_gene: NA
v_gene: TRBV7-9
j_gene: TRBJ1-1
abundance: NA

CDR3nt: TGTGCCAGCAGCGTAGGCCTGAATGAGCAGTTCTTC
CDR3aa: CASSVGLNEQFF
d_gene: NA
v_gene: TRBV9
j_gene: TRBJ2-1
abundance: few

CDR3nt: TGTGCCAGCAGCCCACGGACAGGGGTTGGCTACACCTTC
CDR3aa: CASSPRTGVGYTF
d_gene: TRBD1
v_gene: TRBV7-2
j_gene: TRBJ1-2
abundance: NA

CDR3nt: TGCGCCAGCACCGACCTTTACGAGCAGTACTTC
CDR3aa: CASTDLYEQYF
d_gene: NA
v_gene: TRBV5-1
j_gene: TRBJ2-7
abundance: NA

CDR3nt: TGTGCCAGCAGTTACCCCACAGTCCCTTCACCCTACGAGCAGTACTTC
CDR3aa: CASSYPTVPSPYEQYF
d_gene: NA
v_gene: TRBV6-2/TRBV6-3
j_gene: TRBJ2-7
abundance: NA